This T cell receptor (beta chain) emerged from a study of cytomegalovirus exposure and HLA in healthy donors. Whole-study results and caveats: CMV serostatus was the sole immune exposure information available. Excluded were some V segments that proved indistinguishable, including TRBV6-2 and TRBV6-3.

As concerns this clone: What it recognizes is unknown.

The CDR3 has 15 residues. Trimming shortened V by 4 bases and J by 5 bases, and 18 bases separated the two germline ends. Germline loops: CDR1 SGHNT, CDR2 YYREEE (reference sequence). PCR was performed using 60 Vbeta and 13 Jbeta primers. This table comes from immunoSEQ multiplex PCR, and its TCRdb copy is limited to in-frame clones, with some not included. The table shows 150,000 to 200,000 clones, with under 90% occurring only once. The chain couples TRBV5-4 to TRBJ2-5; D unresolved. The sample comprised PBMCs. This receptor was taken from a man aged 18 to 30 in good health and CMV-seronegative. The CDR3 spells CASSLNFEDLETQYF. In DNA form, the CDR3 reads TGTGCCAGCAGCCTTAACTTTGAGGATTTGGAGACCCAGTACTTC.